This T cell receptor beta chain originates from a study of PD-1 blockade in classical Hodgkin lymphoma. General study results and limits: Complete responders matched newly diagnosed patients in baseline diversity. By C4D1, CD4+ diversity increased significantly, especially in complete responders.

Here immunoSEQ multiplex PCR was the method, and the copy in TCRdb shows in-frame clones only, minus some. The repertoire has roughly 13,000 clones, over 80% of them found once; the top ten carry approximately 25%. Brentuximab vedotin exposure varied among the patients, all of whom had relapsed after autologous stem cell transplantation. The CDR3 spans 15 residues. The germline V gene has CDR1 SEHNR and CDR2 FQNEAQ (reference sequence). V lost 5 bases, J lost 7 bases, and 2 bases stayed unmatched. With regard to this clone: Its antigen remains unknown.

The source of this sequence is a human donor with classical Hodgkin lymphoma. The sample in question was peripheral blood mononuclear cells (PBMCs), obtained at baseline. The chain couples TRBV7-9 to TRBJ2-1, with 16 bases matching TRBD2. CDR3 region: CASSPGLAGGNEQFF. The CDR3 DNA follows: TGTGCCAGCAGCCCGGGACTAGCGGGAGGGAATGAGCAGTTCTTC.